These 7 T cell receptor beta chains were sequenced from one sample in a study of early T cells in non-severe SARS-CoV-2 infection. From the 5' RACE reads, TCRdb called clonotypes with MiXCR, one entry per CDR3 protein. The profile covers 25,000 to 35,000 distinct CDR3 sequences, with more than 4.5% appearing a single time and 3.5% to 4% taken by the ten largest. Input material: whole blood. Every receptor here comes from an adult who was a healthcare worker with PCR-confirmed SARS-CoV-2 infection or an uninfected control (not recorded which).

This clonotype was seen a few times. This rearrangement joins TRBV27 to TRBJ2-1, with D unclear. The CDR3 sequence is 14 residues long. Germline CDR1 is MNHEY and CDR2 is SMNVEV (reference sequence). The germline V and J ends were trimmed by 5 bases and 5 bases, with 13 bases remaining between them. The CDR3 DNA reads TGTGCCAGCAGTCCCCGGCAGGAGAACAATGAGCAGTTCTTC. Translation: CASSPRQENNEQFF.

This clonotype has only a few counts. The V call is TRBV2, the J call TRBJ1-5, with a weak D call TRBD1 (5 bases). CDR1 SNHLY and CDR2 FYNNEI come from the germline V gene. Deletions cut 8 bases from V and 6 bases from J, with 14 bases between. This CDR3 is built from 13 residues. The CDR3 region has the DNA TGTGCCAGCCAGACAGAGTCGAGTCAGCCCCAGCATTTT. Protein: CASQTESSQPQHF.

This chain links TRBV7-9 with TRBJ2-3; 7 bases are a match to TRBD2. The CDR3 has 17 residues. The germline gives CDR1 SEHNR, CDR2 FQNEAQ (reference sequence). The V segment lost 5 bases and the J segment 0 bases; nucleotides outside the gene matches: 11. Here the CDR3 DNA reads TGTGCCAGCAGCCCCAGAGCTTCTAGCGGTAGCACAGATACGCAGTATTTT. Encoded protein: CASSPRASSGSTDTQYF.

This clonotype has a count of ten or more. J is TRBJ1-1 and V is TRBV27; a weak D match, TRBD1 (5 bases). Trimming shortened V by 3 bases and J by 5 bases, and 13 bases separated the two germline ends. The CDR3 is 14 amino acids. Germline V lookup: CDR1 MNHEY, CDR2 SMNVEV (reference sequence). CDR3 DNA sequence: TGTGCCAGCAGTTTGTTTTCGGGACGGACTGAAGCTTTCTTT. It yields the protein CASSLFSGRTEAFF.

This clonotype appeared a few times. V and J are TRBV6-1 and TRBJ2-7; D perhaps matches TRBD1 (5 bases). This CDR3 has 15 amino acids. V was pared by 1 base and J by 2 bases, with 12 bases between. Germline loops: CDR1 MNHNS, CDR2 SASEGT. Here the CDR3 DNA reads TGTGCCAGCAGTGAAGATCGTAACAGGCCCTACGAGCAGTACTTC. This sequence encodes CASSEDRNRPYEQYF.

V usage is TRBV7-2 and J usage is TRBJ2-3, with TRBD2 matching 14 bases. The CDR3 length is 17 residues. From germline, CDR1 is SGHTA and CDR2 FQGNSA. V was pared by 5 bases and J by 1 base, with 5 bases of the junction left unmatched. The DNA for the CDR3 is TGTGCCAGCAGCGCGCCGGGACTAGCGGGAGGCACAGATACGCAGTATTTT. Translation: CASSAPGLAGGTDTQYF. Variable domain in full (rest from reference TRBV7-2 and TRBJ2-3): GAGVSQSPSNKVTEKGKDVELRCDPISGHTALYWYRQSLGQGLEFLIYFQGNSAPDKSGLPSDRFSAERTGGSVSTLTIQRTQQEDSAVYLCASSAPGLAGGTDTQYFGPGTRLTVL.

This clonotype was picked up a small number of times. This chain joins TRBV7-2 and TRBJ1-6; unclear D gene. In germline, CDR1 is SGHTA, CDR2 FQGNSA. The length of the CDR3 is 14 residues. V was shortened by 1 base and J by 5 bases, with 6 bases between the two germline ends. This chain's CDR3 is CASSLGLHNSPLHF. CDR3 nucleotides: TGTGCCAGCAGCTTAGGGCTGCATAATTCACCCCTCCACTTT. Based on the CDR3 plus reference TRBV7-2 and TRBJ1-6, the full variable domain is GAGVSQSPSNKVTEKGKDVELRCDPISGHTALYWYRQSLGQGLEFLIYFQGNSAPDKSGLPSDRFSAERTGGSVSTLTIQRTQQEDSAVYLCASSLGLHNSPLHFGNGTRLTVT.